The 23 T cell receptor beta chains reported below all come from one sample, sequenced in a study of blood T cell repertoires in COVID-19. Profiled with immunoSEQ multiplex PCR; TCRdb holds only in-frame clones, not every one. Among 210,000 or so clones, roughly 84% were seen once, and the ten largest hold about 2%. Material: peripheral blood. These receptors all stem from a man aged 35 to 55 with active or convalescent COVID-19.

The count of this clone is one. The chain has TRBV7-8 and TRBJ1-5; TRBD1 matches 7 bases. Germline V CDR1 and CDR2: SGHVS, FQNEAQ. The CDR3 consists of 19 residues. Losses at the gene ends were 1 base for V and 2 bases for J; bases not matched to a gene: 14. The CDR3 nucleotides read TGTGCCAGCAGCTTAGGAGTCGCTGAGGGGGCGGAAGGCAATCAGCCCCAGCATTTT. Translating gives CASSLGVAEGAEGNQPQHF.

The chain has TRBV23-1 and TRBJ1-1; D unresolved. TRBV23-1 is known as an ORF, though its function is uncertain. V was pared by 3 bases and J by 0 bases, with 8 bases between. This CDR3 spans 14 amino acids. The CDR3 sequence is CASSHPQMNTEAFF. Written as DNA, the CDR3 is TGCGCCAGCAGTCATCCCCAGATGAACACTGAAGCTTTCTTT.

V and J are TRBV28 and TRBJ2-7, with a possible D match to TRBD1 (5 bases). Trimming removed 2 bases from V and 3 bases from J, with 14 bases in between. There are 15 residues in the CDR3. Germline loops: CDR1 MDHEN, CDR2 SYDVKM. CDR3 nucleotides: TGTGCCAGCAGTTTAAGGGGTCTTAAGCTCTACGAGCAGTACTTC. It specifies CASSLRGLKLYEQYF. The variable domain in full, with the rest retrieved from reference TRBV28 and TRBJ2-7, is DVKVTQSSRYLVKRTGEKVFLECVQDMDHENMFWYRQDPGLGLRLIYFSYDVKMKEKGDIPEGYSVSREKKERFSLILESASTNQTSMYLCASSLRGLKLYEQYFGPGTRLTVT.

The chain recombines TRBV27 with TRBJ2-5; 8 positions match TRBD2. Germline lookup yields CDR1 MNHEY and CDR2 SMNVEV (reference sequence). V was clipped by 6 bases and J by 2 bases; unmatched bases: 14. This CDR3 contains 17 residues. CDR3 residues: CASSPGRAGVPQETQYF. The CDR3 DNA is TGTGCCAGCAGCCCAGGTCGAGCGGGGGTGCCTCAAGAGACCCAGTACTTC.

In this sample, this clone turned up once. The CDR3 region has the DNA TGTGCCATCCCGTTACAGGGGGCCGGGGAGCTGTTTTTT. Encoded protein: CAIPLQGAGELFF. The V and J genes are TRBV27 and TRBJ2-2, with TRBD1 matching over 8 bases. This CDR3 has 13 amino acids. V was clipped by 10 bases and J by 6 bases; unmatched bases: 7. The germline gives CDR1 MNHEY, CDR2 SMNVEV (reference sequence).

This clone was detected only once. The chain combines TRBV9 with TRBJ2-2; 8 positions agree with TRBD2. Trimming at V came to 3 bases and at J to 7 bases, leaving 11 bases not matched to a gene. This CDR3 has 16 residues. Germline lookup yields CDR1 SGDLS and CDR2 YYNGEE. As DNA, the CDR3 is TGTGCCAGCAGCGCCCAGGGGAGCGGGAGACGCGGGGAGCTGTTTTTT. This codes for CASSAQGSGRRGELFF. The variable domain in full, with the rest retrieved from reference TRBV9 and TRBJ2-2, is DSGVTQTPKHLITATGQRVTLRCSPRSGDLSVYWYQQSLDQGLQFLIQYYNGEERAKGNILERFSAQQFPDLHSELNLSSLELGDSALYFCASSAQGSGRRGELFFGEGSRLTVL.

The chain has TRBV7-8 and TRBJ2-3; 9 bases map to TRBD1. CDR1 and CDR2 from the germline V gene are SGHVS and FQNEAQ. The CDR3 has 16 amino acids. With V trimmed by 5 bases and J by 2 bases, 8 bases remained unmatched. The CDR3: CASSDPGQGYTDTQYF. The CDR3 DNA is TGTGCCAGCAGCGACCCGGGACAGGGATACACAGATACGCAGTATTTT.

This chain uses TRBV5-1 with TRBJ2-7; TRBD2 is a possible D gene (7 bases). The CDR3 is 15 residues long. Between the trimmed V and J ends, which lost 0 bases and 8 bases, there was a span of 18 bases. Per the germline V gene, CDR1 is SGHRS and CDR2 is YFSETQ. CDR3 nucleotide sequence: TGCGCCAGCAGCTTGGAAGGGGGGGAGGAGGTAAAGCAGTACTTC. Amino acids: CASSLEGGEEVKQYF.

The gene calls are TRBV28 and TRBJ1-2, with 8 bases that match TRBD1. Germline CDR1 reads MDHEN; CDR2 reads SYDVKM. J was trimmed by 8 bases and V by 10 bases; bases with no gene match: 9. The CDR3 has 12 residues. CDR3 protein: CATFPGGKGYTF. The CDR3 DNA is TGTGCCACCTTTCCAGGGGGCAAGGGCTACACCTTC.

The CDR3 DNA sequence: TGTGCCTGGAGTGCCAAATCCCGGGCTCCAGGGGTAGCACCCCTCCACTTT. Its translation is CAWSAKSRAPGVAPLHF. The chain links TRBV30 to TRBJ1-6; TRBD1 is a possible D gene (6 bases). The germline CDR1 and CDR2 sequences are GTSNPN and SVGIG (reference sequence). Trimming stripped 1 base from V and 11 bases from J, with 24 bases between. The CDR3 sequence is 17 residues long.

The CDR3 is CASSLGQINYGYTF. CDR3 DNA sequence: TGTGCCAGCAGCTTGGGACAGATAAACTATGGCTACACCTTC. The rearrangement links TRBV5-5 to TRBJ1-2; D is possibly TRBD1 (5 bases). The V gene lost 0 bases and the J gene lost 2 bases, with 8 bases spanning the gap. The length of the CDR3 is 14 residues. Per germline, CDR1 SGHKS and CDR2 YYEKEE (reference sequence). The full variable domain, completed using reference TRBV5-5 and TRBJ1-2, is DAGVTQSPTHLIKTRGQQVTLRCSPISGHKSVSWYQQVLGQGPQFIFQYYEKEERGRGNFPDRFSARQFPNYSSELNVNALLLGDSALYLCASSLGQINYGYTFGSGTRLTVV.

This clone turned up a few times. The V gene is TRBV28, the J gene TRBJ1-2; a weak D match, TRBD1 (6 bases). V was shortened by 3 bases and J by 8 bases, with 13 bases between the two germline ends. CDR3 length equals 13 residues. Germline V gene lookup returns CDR1 MDHEN and CDR2 SYDVKM. This CDR3 reads CASSLFRGAGYTF. For the CDR3, the DNA is TGTGCCAGCAGTTTGTTCAGGGGCGCGGGCTACACCTTC.

CDR3 region: CASSSPGQGTYEQYF. CDR3 coding DNA: TGTGCCAGCAGCTCCCCGGGACAGGGAACTTACGAGCAGTACTTC. The chain is built from TRBV7-2 and TRBJ2-7; 9 bases fit TRBD1. From germline, CDR1 is SGHTA and CDR2 FQGNSA. V shed 4 bases, J shed 4 bases, and the junction held 8 bases outside the gene matches. The CDR3 extends over 15 amino acids.

The chain joins TRBV27 to TRBJ2-5; perhaps TRBD1 as D (5 bases). This CDR3 contains 14 residues. Trimming removed 3 bases from V and 5 bases from J, with 13 bases in between. Germline values: CDR1 MNHEY, CDR2 SMNVEV (reference sequence). The CDR3 region is CASSFGRARETQYF. As DNA, the CDR3 is TGTGCCAGCAGTTTTGGCAGGGCGCGGGAGACCCAGTACTTC.

The chain is built from TRBV28 and TRBJ1-6, with D uncertain. V was shortened by 5 bases and J by 0 bases, with 14 bases between the two germline ends. CDR3 length: 17 residues. Germline V gene data show CDR1 as MDHEN and CDR2 as SYDVKM. CDR3 in amino acids: CASSTPGLSSYNSPLHF. Here the CDR3 DNA reads TGTGCCAGCAGTACCCCCGGGTTAAGCTCCTATAATTCACCCCTCCACTTT.

The gene calls are TRBV30 and TRBJ1-5; TRBD1 matches 7 bases. This CDR3 comprises 13 residues. Germline V gene data show CDR1 as GTSNPN and CDR2 as SVGIG (reference sequence). V trimming: 6 bases; J trimming: 1 base; junction bases outside the gene matches: 3. The DNA for the CDR3 is TGTGCCTGTAAGGACAGGAGCAATCAGCCCCAGCATTTT. Translation: CACKDRSNQPQHF. The full variable domain, its missing parts supplied by reference TRBV30 and TRBJ1-5, is SQTIHQWPATLVQPVGSPLSLECTVEGTSNPNLYWYRQAAGRGLQLLFYSVGIGQISSEVPQNLSASRPQDRQFILSSKKLLLSDSGFYLCACKDRSNQPQHFGDGTRLSIL.

The CDR3 DNA reads as TGTGCCAGCAGCTTAGATAGATCTGGAAACACCATATATTTT. Protein sequence: CASSLDRSGNTIYF. The V call is TRBV11-2, the J call TRBJ1-3; no firm D call. V gave up 0 bases and J gave up 1 base, with 4 bases separating them. Germline V gene lookup returns CDR1 SGHAT and CDR2 FQNNGV. The CDR3 runs to 14 residues.

This clone was seen a few times. The rearrangement joins TRBV11-2 to TRBJ2-7, with a weak D call TRBD1 (5 bases). Trimming removed 6 bases at V and 1 base at J, with 13 bases between. The CDR3 is 14 amino acids. Germline CDR1 reads SGHAT; CDR2 reads FQNNGV. CDR3: CASRQQAHSYEQYF. CDR3 DNA sequence: TGTGCCAGCAGGCAACAGGCCCATTCCTACGAGCAGTACTTC.

The chain is built from TRBV27 and TRBJ1-5, with a possible D match to TRBD1 (5 bases). V was clipped by 6 bases and J by 3 bases, with 15 bases between them. The CDR3 is 15 residues long. Germline V gene data show CDR1 as MNHEY and CDR2 as SMNVEV (reference sequence). CDR3 nucleotide sequence: TGTGCCAGCAGCCCGGGGGTGGGGTTCAATCAGCCCCAGCATTTT. It specifies CASSPGVGFNQPQHF.

This rearrangement joins TRBV6-2 or TRBV6-3 to TRBJ2-4, with a tentative D call TRBD1 (6 bases). Germline CDR1 and CDR2: MNHEY and SVGEGT. CDR3 length equals 12 residues. V shed 6 bases and J shed 6 bases, with 9 bases lying between them. The CDR3 DNA sequence: TGTGCCAGCAGCCTACAGGGAAACATTCAGTACTTC. As protein: CASSLQGNIQYF.

This sequence joins TRBV2 and TRBJ2-2; 7 nucleotides agree with TRBD1. Germline V gene lookup returns CDR1 SNHLY and CDR2 FYNNEI. J gave up 5 bases and V 6 bases, and 12 bases lay outside the gene matches. CDR3 length: 16 amino acids. The CDR3 DNA sequence: TGTGCCAGCAGAAACAGGGGCCACCGGTGGACCGGGGAGCTGTTTTTT. The encoded protein is CASRNRGHRWTGELFF.

V and J are TRBV19 and TRBJ1-2; D call uncertain. Germline V gene lookup returns CDR1 LNHDA and CDR2 SQIVND (reference sequence). The CDR3 is 13 residues long. Trimming stripped 3 bases from V and 4 bases from J, with 9 bases between. CDR3 bases: TGTGCCAGTAGTATGGGGAGGAGCTATGGCTACACCTTC. It codes for CASSMGRSYGYTF.

The chain couples TRBV19 to TRBJ1-1; 7 nucleotides agree with TRBD1. From germline, CDR1 is LNHDA and CDR2 SQIVND (reference sequence). J gave up 5 bases and V 5 bases, and 5 bases lay outside the gene matches. There are 13 residues in the CDR3. CDR3 coding DNA: TGTGCCAGTAGTGCGACAGGGCTTACTGAAGCTTTCTTT. This codes for CASSATGLTEAFF. Full variable domain (missing parts from reference TRBV19 and TRBJ1-1): DGGITQSPKYLFRKEGQNVTLSCEQNLNHDAMYWYRQDPGQGLRLIYYSQIVNDFQKGDIAEGYSVSREKKESFPLTVTSAQKNPTAFYLCASSATGLTEAFFGQGTRLTVV.